What follows is one TCR beta chain and its context. This entry belongs to a study of control samples from healthy donors and cancer patients. Assay used: immunoSEQ multiplex PCR; TCRdb lists only in-frame clones, some missing. Of about 160,000 clones in the sample, around 94% were seen once. V dropped 4 bases and J dropped 5 bases, with 18 bases sitting between them. Per the germline V gene, CDR1 is SGHRS and CDR2 is YFSETQ. CDR3 length: 15 residues. What was sequenced was PBMCs. V is TRBV5-1 and J is TRBJ1-1; D may be TRBD1 (5 bases). The sequence derives from a man aged 60 to 69 with colorectal cancer. The CDR3 sequence: CASSLMGGKSTEAFF. As DNA, the CDR3 is TGCGCCAGCAGCCTGATGGGGGGGAAGAGTACTGAAGCTTTCTTT.